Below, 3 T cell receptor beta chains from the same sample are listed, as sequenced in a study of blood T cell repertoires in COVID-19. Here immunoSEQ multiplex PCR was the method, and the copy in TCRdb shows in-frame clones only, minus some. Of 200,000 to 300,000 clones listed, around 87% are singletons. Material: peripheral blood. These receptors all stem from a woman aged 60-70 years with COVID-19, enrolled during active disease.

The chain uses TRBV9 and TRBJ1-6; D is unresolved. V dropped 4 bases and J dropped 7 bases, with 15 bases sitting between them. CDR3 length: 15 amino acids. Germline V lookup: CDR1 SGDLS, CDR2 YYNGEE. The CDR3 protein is CASSPHRYSNSPLHF. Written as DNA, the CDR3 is TGTGCCAGCAGCCCCCACCGGTACTCGAATTCACCCCTCCACTTT.

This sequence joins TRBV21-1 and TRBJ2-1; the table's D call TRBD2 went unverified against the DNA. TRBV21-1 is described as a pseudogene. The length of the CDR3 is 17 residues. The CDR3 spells CASSKAYGGLPYNEQFF. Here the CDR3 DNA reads TGTGCCAGCAGCAAAGCTTATGGAGGACTACCTTACAATGAGCAGTTCTTC.

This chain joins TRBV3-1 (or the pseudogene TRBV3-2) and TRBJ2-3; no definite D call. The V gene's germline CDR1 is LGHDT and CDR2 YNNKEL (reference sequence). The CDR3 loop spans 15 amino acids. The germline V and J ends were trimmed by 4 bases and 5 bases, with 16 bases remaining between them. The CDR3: CASSLVNSVGDTQYF. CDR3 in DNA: TGTGCCAGCAGCCTTGTGAACTCGGTCGGAGATACGCAGTATTTT.